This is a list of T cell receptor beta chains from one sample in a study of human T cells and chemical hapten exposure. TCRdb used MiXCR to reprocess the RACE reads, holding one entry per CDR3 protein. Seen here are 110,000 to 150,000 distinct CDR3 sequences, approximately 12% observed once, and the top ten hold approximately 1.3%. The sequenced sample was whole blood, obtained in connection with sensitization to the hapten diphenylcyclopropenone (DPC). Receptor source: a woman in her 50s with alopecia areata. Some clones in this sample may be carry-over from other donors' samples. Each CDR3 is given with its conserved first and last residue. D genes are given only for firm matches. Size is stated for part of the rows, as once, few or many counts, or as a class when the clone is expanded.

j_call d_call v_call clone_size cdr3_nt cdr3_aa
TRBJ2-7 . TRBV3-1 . TGTGCCAGCAGCCACCGGGACTGGTTCGAGCAGTACTTC CASSHRDWFEQYF
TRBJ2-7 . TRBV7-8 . TGTGCCAGCAGCCCTGGGATCGGTTCTAGGTACGAGCAGTACTTC CASSPGIGSRYEQYF
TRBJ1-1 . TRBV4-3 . TGCGCCAGCAGCCAGAGTTCGGGGGTGAAGGTTGAAGCTTTCTTT CASSQSSGVKVEAFF
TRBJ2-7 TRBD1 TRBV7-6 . TGTGCCAGCAGCTTACCACAGGGGGCGGTCCACGAGCAGTACTTC CASSLPQGAVHEQYF
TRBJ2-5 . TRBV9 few TGTGCCAGCAGCGTAGCGGGATCGGAGACCCAGTACTTC CASSVAGSETQYF
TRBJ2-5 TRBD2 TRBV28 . TGTGCCAGCAGTTTATTGCGGGAGGCACAAGAGACCCAGTACTTC CASSLLREAQETQYF
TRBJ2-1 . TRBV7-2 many TGTGCCAGCAGCTTAGCGCTAGGTGAGCAGTTCTTC CASSLALGEQFF
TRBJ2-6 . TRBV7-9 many TGTGCCAGCAGCTTGGGTGGGGCCAACGTCCTGACTTTC CASSLGGANVLTF
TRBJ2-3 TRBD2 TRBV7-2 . TGTGCCAGCAGCTCTCCGGGACTAGCGGGAGGTACTACAGATACGCAGTATTTT CASSSPGLAGGTTDTQYF
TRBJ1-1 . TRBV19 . TGTGCCAGTAGTATAAGAGCTGGGAACACTGAAGCTTTCTTT CASSIRAGNTEAFF
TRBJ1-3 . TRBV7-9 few TGTGCCAGCAGCTTATGGGGGACTGGAAACACCATATATTTT CASSLWGTGNTIYF
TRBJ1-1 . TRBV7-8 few TGTGCCAGCAGGGCGGGTTTAGGGAACACTGAAGCTTTCTTT CASRAGLGNTEAFF
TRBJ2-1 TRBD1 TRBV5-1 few TGCGCCAGCAGCTTTGTCACAGGGGGTCTTGAGCAGTTCTTC CASSFVTGGLEQFF
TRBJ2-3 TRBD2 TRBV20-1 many TGCAGTGCTAGAGACCTTCTAGGGACTAGCGGGAGGGATACGCAGTATTTT CSARDLLGTSGRDTQYF
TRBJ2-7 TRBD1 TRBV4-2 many TGTGCCAGCAGCCAAGTCCCGGACAGGAACGAGCAGTACTTC CASSQVPDRNEQYF
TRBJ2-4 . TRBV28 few TGTGCCAGCAGTTATCCACAGCGCAACATTCAGTACTTC CASSYPQRNIQYF
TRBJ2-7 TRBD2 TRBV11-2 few TGTGCCAGCAGCCGGACTAGCGGATACGAGCAGTACTTC CASSRTSGYEQYF
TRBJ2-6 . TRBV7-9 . TGTGCCAGCAGCTCCTCCCCCCCCGGCGTCTCTGGGGCCAACGTCCTGACTTTC CASSSSPPGVSGANVLTF
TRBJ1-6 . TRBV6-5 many TGTGCCAGCAGTTATAAGAGGGATTCACCCCTCCACTTT CASSYKRDSPLHF
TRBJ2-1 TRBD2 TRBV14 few TGTGCCAGCAGCCTCCCGGGACTAGCATACAATGAGCAGTTCTTC CASSLPGLAYNEQFF
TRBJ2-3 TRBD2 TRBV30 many TGTGCCTGGGGAGCGGGACTAGCCACAGATACGCAGTATTTT CAWGAGLATDTQYF
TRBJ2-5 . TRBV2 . TGTGCCAGCATGCAGGGGAGGGAAGAGACCCAGTACTTC CASMQGREETQYF
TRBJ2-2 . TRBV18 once TGTGCCAGCTCACCCTTGGAACAGGGAGGCACCGGGGAGCTGTTTTTT CASSPLEQGGTGELFF
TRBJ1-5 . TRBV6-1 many TGTGCCAGCAGTGAGCAGGGAATGAATCAGCCCCAGCATTTT CASSEQGMNQPQHF
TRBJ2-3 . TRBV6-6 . TGTGCCAGCGGCTCCTGGATCTCAGATACGCAGTATTTT CASGSWISDTQYF